Included here is one T cell receptor (beta chain) sequence, with context. The sample is drawn from a study of blood T cell repertoires in COVID-19. At the level of the study: Sites across the United States, Italy and Spain contributed samples from acute and convalescent COVID-19. From T cells, B-cell-depleted T cells, or PBMCs came the material, which was cDNA or gDNA.

Authors' analysis steps: Reference gene primers were amplified, and this amplification served to estimate nucleated cell counts. The assay was immunoSEQ multiplex PCR, and TCRdb's table has in-frame clones only and misses some. Clone size and the V and J calls come from that table; the DNA yielded D and trimming. This repertoire shows roughly 260,000 clones, less than 90% found once; its top ten account for 4%. CDR3 length: 12 residues. V lost 2 bases and J 8 bases, leaving 9 bases between the germline ends. Germline CDR1 reads MNHEY; CDR2 reads SMNVEV (reference sequence). The gene calls are TRBV27 and TRBJ1-1; tentative D call: TRBD1 (5 bases). The receptor was derived from a man aged 60-69 years who had recovered from COVID-19. Sequenced sample: peripheral blood. CDR3 amino acids: CASSLGQGEAFF. The CDR3 DNA reads as TGTGCCAGCAGTTTAGGGCAGGGCGAAGCTTTCTTT.